The 19 T cell receptor beta chains reported below all come from one sample, sequenced in a study of shared clonotypes between healthy human individuals (dated by TCRdb to the early 2020s). Libraries came from the immunoSEQ multiplex PCR assay. As stored in TCRdb, this immuneACCESS dataset retains in-frame rearrangements with V and J assigned. A fraction of the clones does not appear; measured against another copy, unresolved V genes explain less than half of the discrepancy, and the remainder lacks a known reason. The sample includes hundreds of thousands of clones, with less than 80% observed a single time. The top ten constitute 1.5% to 2% of the sample. Sample: memory CD4+ T cells sorted from blood. What the cell subset or site label conveys for this sample: CD45RA-negative fraction. Receptors originate from a woman in her twenties or thirties in good health.

The chain joins TRBV5-4 to TRBJ2-7; TRBD1 matches at 7 bases. The CDR3 has 12 amino acids. V gave up 2 bases and J gave up 12 bases; unmatched junction bases: 8. Germline V gene lookup returns CDR1 SGHNT and CDR2 YYREEE (reference sequence). The CDR3 is CASSFPGQVGYF. The DNA for the CDR3 is TGTGCCAGCAGCTTCCCCGGACAGGTTGGGTACTTC.

This chain uses TRBV7-6 with TRBJ2-3, with 7 bases aligning to TRBD2. The V and J ends lost 0 bases and 9 bases, in that order; junction bases with no gene match: 9. Germline CDR1 SGHVS, CDR2 FNYEAQ. The CDR3 consists of 15 residues. The CDR3 is CASSLAGGGPSTQYF. Written as DNA, the CDR3 is TGTGCCAGCAGCTTAGCGGGGGGAGGGCCTTCAACGCAGTATTTT.

This chain connects TRBV7-8 to TRBJ2-2; a possible D gene is TRBD2 (6 bases). V lost 0 bases and J 0 bases, leaving 8 bases between the germline ends. Germline-derived CDR1 and CDR2 are SGHVS and FQNEAQ. The CDR3 covers 16 residues. The CDR3 spells CASSLAPSANTGELFF. In DNA, the CDR3 is TGTGCCAGCAGCTTAGCACCTAGCGCGAACACCGGGGAGCTGTTTTTT.

The chain recombines TRBV29-1 with TRBJ1-5; 8 nucleotides align to TRBD1. The CDR3 has 13 residues. The V gene end was trimmed by 3 bases and the J gene end by 8 bases; junction bases not matched to a gene: 6. Germline CDR1 and CDR2: SQVTM and ANQGSEA. Here the CDR3 reads CSVEEQGGEPQHF. The CDR3, as DNA: TGCAGCGTTGAGGAACAGGGGGGTGAGCCCCAGCATTTT.

The gene calls are TRBV28 and TRBJ2-7, with 8 bases aligning to TRBD2. Germline V CDR1 and CDR2: MDHEN, SYDVKM. V lost 6 bases to trimming and J lost 1 base; unmatched junction nucleotides: 8. This CDR3 has 15 residues. The CDR3 sequence: CASSPPAGGSYEQYF. The CDR3 DNA reads as TGTGCCAGCAGCCCCCCTGCGGGAGGATCCTACGAGCAGTACTTC. The whole variable domain, remainder taken from reference TRBV28 and TRBJ2-7, is DVKVTQSSRYLVKRTGEKVFLECVQDMDHENMFWYRQDPGLGLRLIYFSYDVKMKEKGDIPEGYSVSREKKERFSLILESASTNQTSMYLCASSPPAGGSYEQYFGPGTRLTVT.

The V gene is TRBV7-2, the J gene TRBJ2-4; 8 nucleotides match TRBD1. Germline CDR1 and CDR2: SGHTA and FQGNSA. The ends lost 1 base at V and 3 bases at J; junction bases unmatched: 2. The CDR3 covers 15 residues. The CDR3 sequence: CASSLGGQGKNIQYF. The CDR3 DNA is TGTGCCAGCAGCTTAGGTGGACAGGGCAAAAACATTCAGTACTTC.

A single count supports this clone. The chain couples TRBV28 to TRBJ2-2, with 7 positions matching TRBD1. V lost 6 bases to trimming and J lost 6 bases; unmatched junction nucleotides: 7. Germline assignment: CDR1 MDHEN and CDR2 SYDVKM. The CDR3 is made up of 14 amino acids. In nucleotides, the CDR3 is TGTGCCAGCAGCACACAGGGGTTCCCCGGGGAGCTGTTTTTT. This sequence encodes CASSTQGFPGELFF.

The chain combines TRBV30 with TRBJ1-1, with D unresolved. The CDR3 covers 11 residues. Germline CDR1 is GTSNPN and CDR2 is SVGIG (reference sequence). V was cut by 6 bases and J by 5 bases, with 10 bases left in between. CDR3 region: CACAPGTEAFF. The CDR3, as DNA: TGTGCCTGCGCCCCGGGTACTGAAGCTTTCTTT.

The chain has TRBV28 and TRBJ1-4; TRBD1 matches at 7 bases. CDR1 and CDR2 (germline): MDHEN, SYDVKM. With 2 bases clipped from V and 7 bases from J, the junction kept 7 bases outside the gene matches. CDR3 length: 15 amino acids. CDR3 DNA sequence: TGTGCCAGCAGTTTACAGGGGGAGGAAGGTGAAAAACTGTTTTTT. It is translated as CASSLQGEEGEKLFF.

The chain has TRBV5-4 and TRBJ2-2; D tentatively reads TRBD1 or TRBD2 (5 bases each). Germline CDR1 reads SGHNT; CDR2 reads YYREEE (reference sequence). CDR3 length: 16 residues. V lost 4 bases and J 4 bases, leaving 17 bases between the germline ends. The CDR3 spells CASSVPQGVSTGELFF. The CDR3 region has the DNA TGTGCCAGCAGCGTGCCTCAGGGAGTTAGCACCGGGGAGCTGTTTTTT.

This chain uses TRBV2 with TRBJ1-2, with a weak D call TRBD1 (5 bases). Looked up from germline, CDR1 is SNHLY and CDR2 is FYNNEI. The CDR3 spans 15 residues. V lost 4 bases to trimming and J lost 1 base, with 13 bases between them. The CDR3 sequence is CASSGERGINYGYTF. In nucleotides, the CDR3 is TGTGCCAGCAGTGGTGAAAGGGGTATTAACTATGGCTACACCTTC.

The chain joins TRBV6-5 to TRBJ1-5; 7 bases line up with TRBD1. Trimming at V came to 4 bases and at J to 0 bases, leaving 6 bases not matched to a gene. The CDR3 extends over 16 amino acids. Germline V gene data show CDR1 as MNHEY and CDR2 as SVGAGI. In DNA, the CDR3 is TGTGCCAGCAGTTCAGGGGGGTTTCATAGCAATCAGCCCCAGCATTTT. This translates into CASSSGGFHSNQPQHF.

This chain uses TRBV11-2 with TRBJ2-5; unclear D gene. The CDR3 loop spans 14 amino acids. V lost 2 bases, J lost 4 bases, and 11 bases lay in between. Germline CDR1 is SGHAT and CDR2 is FQNNGV. CDR3 amino acids: CASSLNGFLETQYF. The CDR3 region has the DNA TGTGCCAGCAGCTTAAACGGGTTTCTAGAGACCCAGTACTTC.

This chain links TRBV30 with TRBJ1-1; D uncertain. The CDR3 loop spans 13 amino acids. V was cut by 3 bases and J by 8 bases, with 16 bases left in between. In germline, CDR1 is GTSNPN, CDR2 SVGIG (reference sequence). This CDR3 reads CAWRWMAGVEAFF. CDR3 bases: TGTGCCTGGAGGTGGATGGCAGGCGTCGAAGCTTTCTTT.

The chain employs TRBV6-1 and TRBJ1-5; D gene ambiguous. Trimming left V 10 bases short and J 0 bases short, with 13 bases between. Germline lookup yields CDR1 MNHNS and CDR2 SASEGT. This CDR3 has 14 amino acids. In DNA, the CDR3 is TGTGCCACTACAGAGGGCTCTAGCAATCAGCCCCAGCATTTT. Translation: CATTEGSSNQPQHF.

This CDR3 is CASSLDINSYTGELFF. The CDR3 region has the DNA TGCGCCAGCAGCTTGGATATAAACAGCTACACCGGGGAGCTGTTTTTT. V gene TRBV5-1 combines with J gene TRBJ2-2; D remains ambiguous. The CDR3 extends over 16 amino acids. Looked up from germline, CDR1 is SGHRS and CDR2 is YFSETQ. V was trimmed by 0 bases and J by 3 bases, leaving 12 bases between them.

The chain combines TRBV5-1 with TRBJ1-2; the match to TRBD1 covers 7 bases. From germline, CDR1 is SGHRS and CDR2 YFSETQ. V dropped 3 bases and J dropped 6; count of bases not matched to a gene: 8. The CDR3 has 14 amino acids. The CDR3: CASSWTNRGDGYTF. CDR3 DNA sequence: TGCGCCAGCAGCTGGACCAACAGGGGTGATGGCTACACCTTC. The full variable domain, rest sourced from reference TRBV5-1 and TRBJ1-2, is KAGVTQTPRYLIKTRGQQVTLSCSPISGHRSVSWYQQTPGQGLQFLFEYFSETQRNKGNFPGRFSGRQFSNSRSEMNVSTLELGDSALYLCASSWTNRGDGYTFGSGTRLTVV.

The V gene is TRBV7-3, the J gene TRBJ2-3; D unclear. Germline CDR1 and CDR2: SGHTA and FQGTGA. V lost 1 base to trimming and J lost 6 bases, with 8 bases between them. The CDR3 has 13 amino acids. CDR3: CASSLIGPDTQYF. The CDR3 nucleotides are TGTGCCAGCAGCTTAATAGGTCCCGATACGCAGTATTTT.

The V gene is TRBV4-1, the J gene TRBJ1-5, with 7 nucleotides matching TRBD1. This CDR3 is built from 16 residues. Unmatched junction bases numbered 5, after V lost 0 bases and J lost 3 bases. CDR1 is MGHRA, CDR2 YSYEKL, per germline. For the CDR3, the DNA is TGCGCCAGCAGCCAAGATAGGACAGGCAACAATCAGCCCCAGCATTTT. Protein product: CASSQDRTGNNQPQHF.